This T cell receptor beta chain derives from a study of type 1 and type 2 diabetes patients. V was shortened by 2 bases and J by 3 bases, with 20 bases between the two germline ends. The CDR3 spans 17 residues. Germline V gene lookup returns CDR1 SGHRS and CDR2 YFSETQ. Amplification started from genomic DNA. The TCR beta CDR3 region was amplified using 30 forward and 13 reverse primers. TCRdb re-derived calls from the multiplex PCR reads in MiXCR, one entry per CDR3 protein. In the table there are 270,000 or so distinct CDR3 sequences, 47% of which are singletons. Peripheral blood, 7.5 to 10 milliliters per participant, was collected. Notes on the study in general: A median of one highly-expanded CD4+ clone, covering roughly 4% of reads, occurred in type 2 diabetes.

This clonotype was detected a few times. Its antigen remains unknown. Sequenced sample: peripheral blood mononuclear cells (PBMCs). This clonotype was sampled from a young man with type 2 diabetes. The genes are TRBV5-1 and TRBJ1-1; tentative D call: TRBD1 (5 bases). The CDR3 bases are TGCGCCAGCAGCTTCCGACTGAGTGAGGTGGGGGACACTGAAGCTTTCTTT. It is translated as CASSFRLSEVGDTEAFF.